This TCR beta chain was recorded in a study of T-cell reconstitution after alpha-beta-depleted transplantation in children. This clonotype was detected ten times or more. Unique molecular identifiers were used to barcode this TCRbeta library. TCRdb re-analysed the PCR reads in MiXCR, keeping a single row per CDR3 protein. The profile shows hundreds of thousands of distinct CDR3 sequences, 13% of them singletons. Germline CDR1 reads SGDLS; CDR2 reads YYNGEE. CDR3 length equals 15 residues. The V gene lost 0 bases and the J gene lost 5 bases, with 12 bases spanning the gap. The starting material was PBMCs, obtained from the stem cell graft. The TCR originated in a human donor who donated a stem cell graft to a child with Fanconi anemia. The chain combines TRBV9 with TRBJ1-5, with D unclear. The DNA of the CDR3 is TGTGCCAGCAGCGTAGGCAGTGGGTCCGATCAGCCCCAGCATTTT. Amino acids: CASSVGSGSDQPQHF.